This T cell receptor beta chain came from a study of identifying expanded T cells in peripheral blood. Study-level results: About 1.2 clones differed between technical replicates, versus around 16 and 19 over time.

The CDR3 spans 13 residues. V dropped 0 bases and J dropped 3 bases, with 5 bases sitting between them. The germline gives CDR1 SGHRS, CDR2 YFSETQ. Collection occurred without any documented infections or immune events in donors. On this clone itself: Its specificity is unknown.

Method: immunoSEQ multiplex PCR; TCRdb's copy keeps in-frame clones and lacks some. The sample records around 56,000 clones, over 80% being singletons. The clonotype originates from a person between 18 and 75 years old in good health. This chain joins TRBV5-1 and TRBJ2-3; D is uncertain. The sequencing input was blood. The CDR3 nucleotides read TGCGCCAGCAGCTTGGGACGGACAGATACGCAGTATTTT. Translated: CASSLGRTDTQYF.